This TCR beta chain was documented in a study of spatial heterogeneity in lung cancer. Overall study: Compared with alpha-chain sequences, beta-chain sequences were consistently detected in greater numbers. The average count in raw reads for each unique TCR and UMI combination exceeded nine appearances.

This clonotype was observed many times. Regarding time point: blood at routine non-recurrence follow-up after resection. TCRdb re-analysed the 5' RACE reads in MiXCR, keeping a single row per CDR3 protein. The table records 9,000 to 13,000 distinct CDR3 sequences, 9.5% to 13% of them present only once. The CDR3 extends over 16 amino acids. Per the germline V gene, CDR1 is KGHSH and CDR2 is LQKENI. V was trimmed by 0 bases and J by 2 bases, leaving 13 bases between them. V gene TRBV18 combines with J gene TRBJ2-5; no reliable D call. The source was PBMCs, collected at follow-up. The source is a female donor with early-stage non-small cell lung cancer. The chain's CDR3 is CASSPPVLGRQETQYF. The CDR3, as DNA: TGTGCCAGCTCACCACCGGTTTTAGGCAGGCAAGAGACCCAGTACTTC.